These 10 T cell receptor beta chains were sequenced from one sample in a study of CD8 T cells in Susac syndrome. RNA was extracted with the RNeasy kit, and a quantity of 0.5 to 1 ug was reverse transcribed using random hexamers. MiXCR, run by TCRdb on the immunoSEQ multiplex PCR reads, gives a single entry per CDR3 protein. Among about 120,000 distinct CDR3 sequences listed, about 94% were seen once. The sample was CD8+ T cells from PBMCs. These TCRs come from a human donor with Susac syndrome.

V usage is TRBV4-1 and J usage is TRBJ1-5, with D tentatively TRBD1 (5 bases). The CDR3 is 15 residues long. The germline V and J ends were trimmed by 1 base and 0 bases, with 7 bases remaining between them. From germline, CDR1 is MGHRA and CDR2 YSYEKL. The CDR3 DNA reads TGCGCCAGCAGCCAAGTGGGGGGTAGCAATCAGCCCCAGCATTTT. It codes for CASSQVGGSNQPQHF.

The rearrangement joins TRBV27 to TRBJ2-5; 15 positions agree with TRBD2. V shed 3 bases, J shed 1 base, and the junction held 6 bases outside the gene matches. The germline V gene has CDR1 MNHEY and CDR2 SMNVEV (reference sequence). This CDR3 is built from 18 residues. The CDR3 loop reads CASSFAQGLAGGQETQYF. For the CDR3, the DNA is TGTGCCAGCAGTTTCGCCCAGGGACTAGCGGGGGGCCAAGAGACCCAGTACTTC.

The chain combines TRBV4-2 with TRBJ1-2, with D perhaps matching TRBD1 (5 bases). Germline V gene data show CDR1 as LGHNA and CDR2 as YNFKEQ. With 0 bases removed from V and 5 bases from J, the gap between germline ends came to 16 bases. The CDR3 runs 16 residues. The CDR3 is CASSQEGYRDFYGYTF. The DNA of the CDR3 is TGTGCCAGCAGCCAAGAAGGATACCGGGACTTTTATGGCTACACCTTC.

This chain joins TRBV7-9 and TRBJ2-3; D uncertain. There are 17 residues in the CDR3. The ends were cut back, 5 bases at V and 4 bases at J, with 22 bases in the middle. Germline V lookup: CDR1 SEHNR, CDR2 FQNEAQ (reference sequence). The CDR3 loop reads CASSPFPVGSAADTQYF. CDR3 sequence (DNA): TGTGCCAGCAGCCCTTTCCCTGTGGGTTCTGCTGCAGATACGCAGTATTTT.

The J gene is TRBJ2-7, the V gene TRBV27; TRBD1 matches at 9 bases. The CDR3 length is 15 residues. Germline-derived CDR1 and CDR2 are MNHEY and SMNVEV (reference sequence). The trim removed 8 bases at V and 2 bases at J, leaving 10 bases unmatched. CDR3 sequence: CASGFLGQGTYEQYF. The CDR3, as DNA: TGTGCCAGCGGGTTCTTGGGACAGGGTACCTACGAGCAGTACTTC.

The V call is TRBV12-3 or TRBV12-4, the J call TRBJ1-5; no clear D. Trimming took off 6 bases at V and 2 bases at J, with 14 bases between the two ends. CDR3 length: 15 amino acids. The CDR3 here is CASSPAGGGNQPQHF. The CDR3, as DNA: TGTGCCAGCAGCCCTGCGGGAGGAGGCAATCAGCCCCAGCATTTT.

V is TRBV12-3 or TRBV12-4 and J is TRBJ1-2, with TRBD1 matching 9 bases. The CDR3 consists of 15 residues. The V and J ends lost 5 bases and 4 bases, in that order; junction bases with no gene match: 8. The CDR3 coding sequence is TGTGCCAGCAGTCCGGGACAGGGAAACGCCTATGGCTACACCTTC. It yields the protein CASSPGQGNAYGYTF.

V is TRBV30 and J is TRBJ2-7, with D perhaps matching TRBD1 (6 bases). The length of the CDR3 is 15 residues. V gave up 4 bases and J gave up 0 bases, with 16 bases separating them. Germline lookup yields CDR1 GTSNPN and CDR2 SVGIG (reference sequence). Written as DNA, the CDR3 is TGTGCCTGGACCCTACACGGACAGCTCTCCTACGAGCAGTACTTC. It encodes CAWTLHGQLSYEQYF.

The gene calls are TRBV6-2 or TRBV6-3 and TRBJ2-7; 13 bases map to TRBD2. The CDR3 consists of 18 residues. The junction had 12 bases not matched to a gene; V was cut back by 7 bases and J by 0 bases. Germline CDR1 reads MNHEY; CDR2 reads SVGEGT. CDR3 in amino acids: CASIGLAGDLRPSYEQYF. The CDR3 DNA follows: TGTGCCAGCATCGGACTAGCGGGGGACCTCCGGCCCTCCTACGAGCAGTACTTC.

This clonotype was seen a single time. The chain is built from TRBV4-1 and TRBJ1-2; the D is unclear. From germline, CDR1 is MGHRA and CDR2 YSYEKL. This CDR3 has 15 residues. Between the trimmed V and J ends, which lost 1 base and 2 bases, there was a span of 11 bases. The CDR3 protein is CASSQAPVRNYGYTF. CDR3 DNA sequence: TGCGCCAGCAGCCAAGCGCCGGTGAGAAACTATGGCTACACCTTC.